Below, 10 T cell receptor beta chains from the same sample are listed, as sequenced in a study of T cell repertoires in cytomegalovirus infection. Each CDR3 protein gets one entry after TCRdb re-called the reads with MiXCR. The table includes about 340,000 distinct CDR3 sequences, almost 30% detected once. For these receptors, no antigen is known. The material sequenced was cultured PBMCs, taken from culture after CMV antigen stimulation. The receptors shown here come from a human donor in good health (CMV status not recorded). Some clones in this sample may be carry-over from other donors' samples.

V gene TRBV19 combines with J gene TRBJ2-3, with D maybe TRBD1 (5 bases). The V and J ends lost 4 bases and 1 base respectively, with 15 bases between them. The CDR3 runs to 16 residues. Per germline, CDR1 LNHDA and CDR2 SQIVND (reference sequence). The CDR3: CASSTSTVYRTDTQYF. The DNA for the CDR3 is TGTGCCAGTAGTACCTCGACAGTCTACCGCACAGATACGCAGTATTTT.

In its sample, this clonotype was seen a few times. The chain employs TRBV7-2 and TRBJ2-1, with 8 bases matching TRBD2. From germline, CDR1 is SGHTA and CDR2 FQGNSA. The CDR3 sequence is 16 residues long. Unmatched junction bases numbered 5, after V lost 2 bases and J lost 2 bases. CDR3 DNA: TGTGCCAGCAGCTTAAGTTGGCGGGGGGCCTACAATGAGCAGTTCTTC. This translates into CASSLSWRGAYNEQFF.

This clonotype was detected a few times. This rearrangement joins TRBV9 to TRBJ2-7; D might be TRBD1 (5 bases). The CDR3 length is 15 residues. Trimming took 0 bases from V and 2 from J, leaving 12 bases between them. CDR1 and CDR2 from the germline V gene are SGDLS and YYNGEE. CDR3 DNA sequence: TGTGCCAGCAGCGTAGGTTGGGGCGGAGCCTACGAGCAGTACTTC. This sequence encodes CASSVGWGGAYEQYF.

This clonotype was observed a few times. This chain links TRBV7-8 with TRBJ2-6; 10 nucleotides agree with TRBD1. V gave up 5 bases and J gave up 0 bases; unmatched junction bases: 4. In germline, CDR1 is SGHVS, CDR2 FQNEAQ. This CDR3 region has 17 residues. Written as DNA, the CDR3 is TGTGCCAGCAGCCACTGGGACAGGGGCTCTGGGGCCAACGTCCTGACTTTC. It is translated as CASSHWDRGSGANVLTF.

The chain's CDR3 is CASPYGRSLMGEQFF. The CDR3, as DNA: TGTGCCAGTCCCTATGGGCGCAGCCTTATGGGTGAGCAGTTCTTC. This sequence joins TRBV19 and TRBJ2-1; no clear D gene. The CDR3 runs 15 residues. Germline V CDR1 and CDR2: LNHDA, SQIVND (reference sequence). Trimming pared 8 bases from V and 9 bases from J, leaving 23 bases between.

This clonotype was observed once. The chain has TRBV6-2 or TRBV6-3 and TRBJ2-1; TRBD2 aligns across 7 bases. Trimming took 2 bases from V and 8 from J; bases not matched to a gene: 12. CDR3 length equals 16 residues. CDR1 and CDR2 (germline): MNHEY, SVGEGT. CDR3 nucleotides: TGTGCCAGCAGTTACCCCGCGGGAGTCCCCTCGGATGAGCAGTTCTTC. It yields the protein CASSYPAGVPSDEQFF.

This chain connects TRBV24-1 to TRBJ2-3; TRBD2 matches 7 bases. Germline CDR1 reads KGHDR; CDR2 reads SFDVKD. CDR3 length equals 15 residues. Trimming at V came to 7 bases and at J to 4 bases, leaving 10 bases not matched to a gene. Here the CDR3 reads CATRGGGESADTQYF. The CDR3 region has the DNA TGTGCCACCAGGGGGGGGGGTGAGTCCGCAGATACGCAGTATTTT.

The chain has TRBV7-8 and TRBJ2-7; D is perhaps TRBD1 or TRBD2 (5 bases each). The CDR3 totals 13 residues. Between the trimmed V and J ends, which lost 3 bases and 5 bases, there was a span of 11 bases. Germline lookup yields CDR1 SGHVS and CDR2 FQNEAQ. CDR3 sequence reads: CASSLFRDDEQYF. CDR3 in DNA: TGTGCCAGCAGCTTGTTCAGGGACGACGAGCAGTACTTC.

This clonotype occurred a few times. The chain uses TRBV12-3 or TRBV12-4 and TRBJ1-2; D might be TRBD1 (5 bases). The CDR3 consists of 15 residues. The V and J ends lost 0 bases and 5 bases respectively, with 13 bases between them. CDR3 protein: CASSLAGPSGYGYTF. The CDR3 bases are TGTGCCAGCAGTTTAGCGGGGCCTTCAGGGTATGGCTACACCTTC.

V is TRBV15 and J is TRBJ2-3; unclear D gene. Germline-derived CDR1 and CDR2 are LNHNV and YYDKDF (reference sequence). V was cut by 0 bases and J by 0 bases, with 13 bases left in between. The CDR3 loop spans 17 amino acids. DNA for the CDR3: TGTGCCACCAGCAGAGATCGGGTCTCGAGGAGCACAGATACGCAGTATTTT. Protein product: CATSRDRVSRSTDTQYF. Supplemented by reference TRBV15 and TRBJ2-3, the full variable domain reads DAMVIQNPRYQVTQFGKPVTLSCSQTLNHNVMYWYQQKSSQAPKLLFHYYDKDFNNEADTPDNFQSRRPNTSFCFLDIRSPGLGDTAMYLCATSRDRVSRSTDTQYFGPGTRLTVL.